This entry lists 17 T cell receptor beta chains sequenced from one sample in a study of blood T cell repertoires in COVID-19. Using immunoSEQ multiplex PCR, the repertoire was profiled, and TCRdb retains in-frame clones only, with some absent. Of approximately 98,000 clones detected, roughly 80% appear once; the ten largest clones hold around 18%. Sequencing was done on a sample of peripheral blood. These receptors originate from a man aged 80 or over with acute or convalescent COVID-19.

This chain joins TRBV11-3 and TRBJ2-2; the D is unclear. Trimming left V 1 base short and J 7 bases short, with 7 bases between. CDR1 is SGHNT, CDR2 YENEEA, per germline. The CDR3 is made up of 13 amino acids. The CDR3 here is CASSLVQNGELFF. In nucleotides, the CDR3 is TGTGCCAGCAGCTTAGTACAGAACGGGGAGCTGTTTTTT.

This chain links TRBV7-2 with TRBJ1-4; 10 bases match TRBD1. The CDR3 has 19 amino acids. Unmatched junction bases numbered 10, after V lost 0 bases and J lost 3 bases. Germline CDR1 and CDR2: SGHTA and FQGNSA. The CDR3 nucleotides read TGTGCCAGCAGCTTAGCGCGGGTGGACAGGGGGGCATCTAATGAAAAACTGTTTTTT. Its translation is CASSLARVDRGASNEKLFF.

V usage is TRBV7-2 and J usage is TRBJ1-4, with 7 bases identical to TRBD1. Germline CDR1 and CDR2: SGHTA and FQGNSA. There are 15 residues in the CDR3. V dropped 5 bases and J dropped 4; count of bases not matched to a gene: 7. The CDR3 sequence is CASSTQTGSNEKLFF. As DNA, the CDR3 is TGTGCCAGCAGCACCCAGACAGGGAGTAATGAAAAACTGTTTTTT.

The chain recombines TRBV5-1 with TRBJ2-7, with 7 bases that match TRBD1. CDR1 SGHRS and CDR2 YFSETQ come from the germline V gene. The CDR3 extends over 14 amino acids. V shed 4 bases, J shed 1 base, and the junction held 5 bases outside the gene matches. CDR3 amino acids: CASSGTGVSYEQYF. The DNA of the CDR3 is TGCGCCAGCAGCGGTACAGGGGTTTCCTACGAGCAGTACTTC. The full variable domain, completed using reference TRBV5-1 and TRBJ2-7, is KAGVTQTPRYLIKTRGQQVTLSCSPISGHRSVSWYQQTPGQGLQFLFEYFSETQRNKGNFPGRFSGRQFSNSRSEMNVSTLELGDSALYLCASSGTGVSYEQYFGPGTRLTVT.

The table lists this clone with a few counts. The V gene is TRBV13, the J gene TRBJ2-2; TRBD2 matches at 12 bases. Germline V gene lookup returns CDR1 PRHDT and CDR2 FYEKMQ (reference sequence). Trimming took 5 bases from V and 3 from J; bases not matched to a gene: 16. This CDR3 is 20 amino acids long. The CDR3 sequence: CASSPQRRTSGVHHTGELFF. The CDR3 DNA sequence: TGTGCCAGCAGCCCACAGCGTCGGACTAGCGGGGTACATCACACCGGGGAGCTGTTTTTT. The full variable domain, its missing parts supplied by reference TRBV13 and TRBJ2-2, is AAGVIQSPRHLIKEKRETATLKCYPIPRHDTVYWYQQGPGQDPQFLISFYEKMQSDKGSIPDRFSAQQFSDYHSELNMSSLELGDSALYFCASSPQRRTSGVHHTGELFFGEGSRLTVL.

This chain uses TRBV27 with TRBJ1-5; tentatively, D is TRBD1 (5 bases). Germline-derived CDR1 and CDR2 are MNHEY and SMNVEV (reference sequence). CDR3 length: 16 residues. V lost 7 bases and J lost 0, with 16 bases in between. The chain's CDR3 is CASKGTGTHSNQPQHF. CDR3 DNA: TGTGCCAGCAAGGGAACAGGCACCCATAGCAATCAGCCCCAGCATTTT.

J is TRBJ2-1 and V is TRBV4-2; 12 bases agree with TRBD1. V shed 7 bases and J 5 bases; nucleotides not matched to a gene: 27. The CDR3 has 22 residues. Germline V gene lookup returns CDR1 LGHNA and CDR2 YNFKEQ. The DNA for the CDR3 is TGTGCCAGCACCGATAGCACCTACAGGGACAGGGGGCGGCTAGCGCTTCACAATGAGCAGTTCTTC. Protein product: CASTDSTYRDRGRLALHNEQFF.

This clone was counted a few times. J is TRBJ1-5 and V is TRBV30; 10 positions match TRBD1. The length of the CDR3 is 14 residues. Germline lookup yields CDR1 GTSNPN and CDR2 SVGIG (reference sequence). V lost 4 bases and J lost 5; bases outside the gene matches: 5. CDR3 coding DNA: TGTGCCTGGACCCCGACAGGGGGCCATCAGCCCCAGCATTTT. Protein sequence: CAWTPTGGHQPQHF.

V and J are TRBV29-1 and TRBJ1-1, with 10 positions matching TRBD1. The V gene's germline CDR1 is SQVTM and CDR2 ANQGSEA. CDR3 length: 14 amino acids. Trimming removed 1 base from V and 4 bases from J; junction bases left unmatched: 3. Here the CDR3 DNA reads TGCAGCGTTGAAGGGGACAGGGGAGGCACTGAAGCTTTCTTT. It translates to CSVEGDRGGTEAFF.

This clone was recorded once. The CDR3: CATSRSGTPEETQYF. As DNA, the CDR3 is TGTGCCACCAGCAGATCGGGGACACCTGAAGAGACCCAGTACTTC. The J gene is TRBJ2-5, the V gene TRBV15, with D possibly being TRBD1 (6 bases). The CDR3 covers 15 residues. Trimming stripped 2 bases from V and 3 bases from J, with 13 bases between. Germline-derived CDR1 and CDR2 are LNHNV and YYDKDF (reference sequence). Full variable domain (rest looked up from reference TRBV15 and TRBJ2-5): DAMVIQNPRYQVTQFGKPVTLSCSQTLNHNVMYWYQQKSSQAPKLLFHYYDKDFNNEADTPDNFQSRRPNTSFCFLDIRSPGLGDTAMYLCATSRSGTPEETQYFGPGTRLLVL.

The chain uses TRBV6-4 and TRBJ1-5; maybe TRBD1 (5 bases). Trimming took 2 bases from V and 6 from J, leaving 11 bases between them. Germline CDR1 MRHNA, CDR2 SNTAGT. CDR3 length equals 14 residues. The CDR3 sequence is CASSDTGVGQPQHF. CDR3 nucleotide sequence: TGTGCCAGCAGTGACACGGGGGTAGGTCAGCCCCAGCATTTT.

This clone was picked up a small number of times. The rearrangement joins TRBV7-2 to TRBJ2-1, with no clear D. The CDR3 is 13 residues long. CDR1 and CDR2 (germline): SGHTA, FQGNSA. The V end was cut by 2 bases, the J end by 7 bases, with 9 bases between. Written as DNA, the CDR3 is TGTGCCAGCAGCTTAAGAGCCCGGAATGAGCAGTTCTTC. Its translation is CASSLRARNEQFF.

This chain connects TRBV18 to TRBJ1-2; D is possibly TRBD1 (5 bases). CDR1 is KGHSH, CDR2 LQKENI, per germline. This CDR3 is 12 amino acids long. The V end lost 6 bases, the J end lost 6 bases, and 11 bases lay between the germline ends. Here the CDR3 reads CASSLGGDGYTF. The CDR3 nucleotides read TGTGCCAGCTCCCTCGGGGGGGATGGCTACACCTTC.

The chain uses TRBV24-1 and TRBJ2-5, with D tentatively TRBD1 (7 bases). Germline V gene data show CDR1 as KGHDR and CDR2 as SFDVKD. The CDR3 covers 16 residues. The V gene lost 4 bases and the J gene lost 5 bases, with 19 bases spanning the gap. CDR3 nucleotides: TGTGCCACCAGTGACCGCCGGAGGGGGCTGGGGGAGACCCAGTACTTC. Its protein is CATSDRRRGLGETQYF.

V usage is TRBV4-2 and J usage is TRBJ2-1; no clear D gene. The CDR3 covers 16 residues. The V and J ends lost 0 bases and 0 bases respectively, with 9 bases between them. Germline V gene data show CDR1 as LGHNA and CDR2 as YNFKEQ. This CDR3 is CASSQDPLGSYNEQFF. The CDR3 coding sequence is TGTGCCAGCAGCCAAGATCCCCTAGGCTCCTACAATGAGCAGTTCTTC.

This clone was detected only once. The chain recombines TRBV5-1 with TRBJ1-1; D remains unclear. CDR3 length: 14 residues. Between the trimmed V and J ends, which lost 6 bases and 3 bases, there was a span of 15 bases. CDR1 is SGHRS and CDR2 is YFSETQ in the germline V gene. CDR3 DNA sequence: TGCGCCAGCACCCTGGGAGGATCGGACACTGAAGCTTTCTTT. The encoded protein is CASTLGGSDTEAFF. Variable domain in full (rest from reference TRBV5-1 and TRBJ1-1): KAGVTQTPRYLIKTRGQQVTLSCSPISGHRSVSWYQQTPGQGLQFLFEYFSETQRNKGNFPGRFSGRQFSNSRSEMNVSTLELGDSALYLCASTLGGSDTEAFFGQGTRLTVV.

The chain recombines TRBV19 with TRBJ1-5, with a possible D match to TRBD1 (6 bases). This CDR3 has 17 residues. CDR1 is LNHDA and CDR2 is SQIVND in the germline V gene (reference sequence). The germline V and J ends were trimmed by 5 bases and 5 bases, with 22 bases remaining between them. The CDR3 DNA sequence: TGTGCCAGTAGTCACGTCCCCGGGGGGGCCCACGATCAGCCCCAGCATTTT. Its protein is CASSHVPGGAHDQPQHF.